The T cell receptor (beta chain) described here comes from a study of T cell responses to AZD1222 COVID-19 vaccine. V was shortened by 5 bases and J by 8 bases, with 12 bases between the two germline ends. Germline CDR1 and CDR2: MNHEY and SVGAGI. The CDR3 covers 12 residues. Clones were read by immunoSEQ multiplex PCR, and TCRdb kept only the in-frame ones, dropping some. In the table there are about 89,000 clones, just over 85% of which are singletons. The sample holds one count of this clone. V and J are TRBV6-5 and TRBJ1-1, with D perhaps matching TRBD1 (5 bases). The receptor comes from an adult who received the AZD1222 COVID-19 vaccine. The source material was peripheral blood, sampled 28 days after the second AZD1222 dose. CDR3: CASSQWGEEAFF. The CDR3 nucleotides are TGTGCCAGCAGTCAGTGGGGGGAAGAAGCTTTCTTT.